Below, one T cell receptor (beta chain) is given with its context. This record comes from a study of blood T cell repertoires in COVID-19. About the research overall: Acute and convalescent COVID-19 specimens originated in the United States, Italy and Spain.

Seattle patient enrollment occurred during active infection, with longitudinal follow-up thereafter. In the authors' methods: For nucleated cells, counts were estimated from reference gene primer amplification. Sequencing was performed with immunoSEQ multiplex PCR; in TCRdb, only in-frame clones are kept and a portion is missing. The DNA was the basis for D and trimming; V, J and clone size are from that table. This repertoire shows roughly 210,000 clones, about 85% found once; its top ten account for over 9.5%. V lost 6 bases and J lost 4; bases outside the gene matches: 6. Germline lookup yields CDR1 MNHEY and CDR2 SVGAGI. The CDR3 spans 14 residues.

Sequencing used peripheral blood. The clonotype originates from a woman over 75 with COVID-19, enrolled during active disease. The J gene is TRBJ1-3, the V gene TRBV6-5, with TRBD1 matching 7 bases. CDR3: CASRGQSHGNTIYF. The DNA of the CDR3 is TGTGCCAGCAGGGGACAGAGTCACGGAAACACCATATATTTT.